Shown below are 24 T cell receptor beta chains from a single sample sequenced in a study of response to subunit inactivated influenza vaccine. TCRdb re-called the RT-PCR reads with MiXCR, one entry per CDR3 protein. The table lists some 500,000 distinct CDR3 sequences, about 15% of them singletons. Sample: CD4+ T cells sorted from PBMCs, taken roughly 24 months after vaccination. These receptors originate from a man aged 50 to 75 who received an inactivated influenza vaccine.

The rearrangement uses TRBV12-3 or TRBV12-4 and TRBJ2-5; the D is unclear. The CDR3 contains 13 residues. Trimming pared 1 base from V and 5 bases from J, leaving 8 bases between. CDR3 sequence: CASSLEVRETQYF. In DNA, the CDR3 is TGTGCCAGCAGTTTAGAGGTTCGGGAGACCCAGTACTTC.

V usage is TRBV20-1 and J usage is TRBJ1-1; 7 bases line up with TRBD1. CDR3 length: 14 residues. V was clipped by 6 bases and J by 4 bases; unmatched bases: 11. In germline, CDR1 is DFQATT, CDR2 SNEGSKA (reference sequence). This chain's CDR3 is CSAEQGKVITEAFF. Here the CDR3 DNA reads TGCAGTGCAGAACAGGGGAAGGTAATCACTGAAGCTTTCTTT.

This clonotype occurred many times. V is TRBV18 and J is TRBJ2-7; D uncertain. Looked up from germline, CDR1 is KGHSH and CDR2 is LQKENI. The CDR3 is 13 amino acids. V gave up 1 base and J gave up 7 bases, with 11 bases separating them. The CDR3 is CASSPQETREQYF. The CDR3 DNA reads TGTGCCAGCTCACCACAAGAGACGCGGGAGCAGTACTTC.

The sample holds a few counts of this clonotype. The chain joins TRBV15 to TRBJ1-2, with 8 positions matching TRBD1. The CDR3 is 16 amino acids. Germline CDR1 is LNHNV and CDR2 is YYDKDF (reference sequence). The junction had 11 bases not matched to a gene; V was cut back by 0 bases and J by 8 bases. CDR3: CATSRDYATGESGYTF. Here the CDR3 DNA reads TGTGCCACCAGCAGAGATTATGCGACAGGGGAATCCGGCTACACCTTC.

V usage is TRBV5-1 and J usage is TRBJ2-1; the D gene is possibly TRBD2 (6 bases). Germline lookup yields CDR1 SGHRS and CDR2 YFSETQ. The V and J ends lost 0 bases and 10 bases respectively, with 14 bases between them. The CDR3 has 14 amino acids. In DNA, the CDR3 is TGCGCCAGCAGCTTGGGCCTAGCGTTTCGGGAGCAGTTCTTC. It specifies CASSLGLAFREQFF.

The chain uses TRBV4-2 and TRBJ2-1; possible D gene TRBD2, 6 bases. The CDR3 loop spans 16 amino acids. V lost 4 bases, J lost 3 bases, and 16 bases lay in between. Germline V CDR1 and CDR2: LGHNA, YNFKEQ. CDR3 nucleotides: TGTGCCAGCAGCCGAGGCGGGACTTCTAACTACAATGAGCAGTTCTTC. Amino acids: CASSRGGTSNYNEQFF.

V usage is TRBV12-3 or TRBV12-4 and J usage is TRBJ2-1, with 12 bases lining up with TRBD2. This CDR3 contains 15 residues. J lost 5 bases, V lost 6 bases, and 5 bases had no gene match. For the CDR3, the DNA is TGTGCCAGCAGCATCAGACTAGCGGGGGACAATGAGCAGTTCTTC. Translated, it gives CASSIRLAGDNEQFF.

There are a few counts of this clonotype. The chain links TRBV6-5 to TRBJ2-2; D uncertain. With 0 bases removed from V and 7 bases from J, the gap between germline ends came to 12 bases. This CDR3 has 15 amino acids. The germline gives CDR1 MNHEY, CDR2 SVGAGI. The CDR3 is CASSYSMGLGGELFF. DNA for the CDR3: TGTGCCAGCAGTTACTCGATGGGCCTCGGCGGGGAGCTGTTTTTT.

The sample holds a few counts of this clonotype. This chain links TRBV11-2 with TRBJ1-5, with D unresolved. Deletions cut 1 base from V and 4 bases from J, with 8 bases between. Germline V lookup: CDR1 SGHAT, CDR2 FQNNGV. This CDR3 comprises 14 residues. CDR3: CASSLGFRNQPQHF. The CDR3, as DNA: TGTGCCAGCAGCTTAGGGTTTAGGAATCAGCCCCAGCATTTT.

V is TRBV7-2 and J is TRBJ2-1; D not resolved. The germline V gene encodes CDR1 SGHTA and CDR2 FQGNSA. This CDR3 is built from 14 residues. With 3 bases removed from V and 2 bases from J, the gap between germline ends came to 8 bases. The CDR3 spells CASSLYSTYNEQFF. For the CDR3, the DNA is TGTGCCAGCAGCTTGTACAGCACCTACAATGAGCAGTTCTTC.

About this clonotype itself: The junction shows a germline mismatch at one end, possibly a read error. The rearrangement uses TRBV5-6 and TRBJ2-3; unclear D gene. The CDR3 is 11 amino acids. In germline, CDR1 is SGHDT, CDR2 YYEEEE. The CDR3 reads CTSSIRDTQYF. As DNA, the CDR3 is TGTACCAGCAGCATCCGGGATACGCAGTATTTT.

This chain uses TRBV7-9 with TRBJ1-2; D remains unclear. The CDR3 is 13 residues long. CDR1 SEHNR and CDR2 FQNEAQ come from the germline V gene (reference sequence). The germline V and J ends were trimmed by 7 bases and 10 bases, with 19 bases remaining between them. CDR3 residues: CASTQLAGEAYTF. DNA for the CDR3: TGTGCCAGCACCCAACTCGCCGGGGAAGCCTACACCTTC.

This clonotype was detected only a few times. The chain recombines TRBV6-1 with TRBJ1-4; D is uncertain. This CDR3 comprises 14 residues. V was trimmed by 6 bases and J by 4 bases, leaving 12 bases between them. Germline CDR1 reads MNHNS; CDR2 reads SASEGT. CDR3 residues: CASRPNGNNEKLFF. For the CDR3, the DNA is TGTGCCAGCAGGCCCAACGGCAATAATGAAAAACTGTTTTTT.

This clonotype has more than one count but fewer than ten. CDR3 region: CASRWRGEQYF. DNA of the CDR3: TGTGCCAGCCGATGGAGAGGCGAGCAGTACTTC. The rearrangement links TRBV6-5 to TRBJ2-7; D is uncertain. V lost 8 bases and J lost 6, with 11 bases in between. Per the germline V gene, CDR1 is MNHEY and CDR2 is SVGAGI. The CDR3 consists of 11 residues.

The rearrangement links TRBV29-1 to TRBJ1-2, with unresolved D. The germline V and J ends were trimmed by 3 bases and 1 base, with 9 bases remaining between them. There are 13 residues in the CDR3. Germline V gene data show CDR1 as SQVTM and CDR2 as ANQGSEA. CDR3 loop: CSVDFGINYGYTF. The CDR3 nucleotides are TGCAGCGTTGACTTCGGAATTAACTATGGCTACACCTTC.

The rearrangement uses TRBV5-5 and TRBJ2-7; no definite D call. Germline V gene sequence: CDR1 SGHKS, CDR2 YYEKEE (reference sequence). The V end lost 4 bases, the J end lost 7 bases, and 18 bases lay between the germline ends. This CDR3 comprises 14 residues. The CDR3 loop is CASSPAPTLGEQYF. The CDR3 DNA sequence: TGTGCCAGCAGCCCCGCCCCTACTCTCGGGGAGCAGTACTTC.

This clonotype was picked up a small number of times. V usage is TRBV20-1 and J usage is TRBJ1-4; D is unclear. Between the trimmed V and J ends, which lost 0 bases and 8 bases, there was a span of 10 bases. The CDR3 is 13 amino acids. Germline V CDR1 and CDR2: DFQATT, SNEGSKA (reference sequence). The DNA of the CDR3 is TGCAGTGCTAGAGATCACCTAAAAGAAAAACTGTTTTTT. It encodes CSARDHLKEKLFF.

CDR3 region: CASSLDRVGTEAFF. For the CDR3, the DNA is TGTGCCAGCAGCTTAGATAGGGTCGGCACTGAAGCTTTCTTT. This chain uses TRBV7-2 with TRBJ1-1, with no clear D. The CDR3 is 14 residues long. The V end lost 1 base, the J end lost 4 bases, and 10 bases lay between the germline ends. In germline, CDR1 is SGHTA, CDR2 FQGNSA.

The genes are TRBV2 and TRBJ2-5; D is perhaps TRBD2 (6 bases). The CDR3 sequence is 13 residues long. Trimming took off 6 bases at V and 3 bases at J, with 11 bases between the two ends. Germline CDR1 is SNHLY and CDR2 is FYNNEI. CDR3 bases: TGTGCCAGCAGGCGGGACGTAAAAGAGACCCAGTACTTC. Translation: CASRRDVKETQYF.

V and J are TRBV10-2 and TRBJ2-1; weak D call: TRBD2 (6 bases). Looked up from germline, CDR1 is WSHSY and CDR2 is SAAADI. Deletions cut 2 bases from V and 15 bases from J, with 26 bases between. This CDR3 is 16 amino acids long. Here the CDR3 DNA reads TGCGCCAGCAGTGAGCGGCGGGCCGGGAGCTCCTACAATCCGTTCTTC. As protein: CASSERRAGSSYNPFF.

The chain employs TRBV9 and TRBJ1-3; D remains unclear. The CDR3 loop spans 14 amino acids. Germline V lookup: CDR1 SGDLS, CDR2 YYNGEE. The V end was cut by 4 bases, the J end by 5 bases, with 13 bases between. CDR3: CASSPPAPRNTIYF. In DNA form, the CDR3 reads TGTGCCAGCAGCCCTCCTGCGCCGAGAAACACCATATATTTT.

Comments on this clonotype: One end of the junction does not line up with germline, which may come from a read error. The chain uses TRBV11-2 and TRBJ1-2, with 8 nucleotides matching TRBD1. The CDR3 is 18 amino acids. Germline V gives CDR1 SGHAT, CDR2 FQNNGV. The CDR3 sequence: CASSIEVPYRGYTYGYTF. CDR3 DNA: TGTGCCAGCAGCATAGAAGTACCTTACAGGGGGTACACCTATGGCTACACCTTC.

This clonotype has at least ten counts. In nucleotides, the CDR3 is TGCGCCAGCAGCCAACTAATCTTGCAGACCCAGTACTTC. Encoded protein: CASSQLILQTQYF. The V call is TRBV4-1, the J call TRBJ2-5; the D is unclear. The length of the CDR3 is 13 residues. V dropped 2 bases and J dropped 6 bases, with 10 bases sitting between them. Germline values: CDR1 MGHRA, CDR2 YSYEKL.

This chain joins TRBV5-1 and TRBJ1-6; TRBD1 is a possible D gene (5 bases). Germline V gene data show CDR1 as SGHRS and CDR2 as YFSETQ. The length of the CDR3 is 14 residues. The V end lost 1 base, the J end lost 9 bases, and 11 bases lay between the germline ends. CDR3 coding DNA: TGCGCCAGCAGCTTGTCGACAGTAGGTTCACCCCTCCACTTT. This sequence encodes CASSLSTVGSPLHF.